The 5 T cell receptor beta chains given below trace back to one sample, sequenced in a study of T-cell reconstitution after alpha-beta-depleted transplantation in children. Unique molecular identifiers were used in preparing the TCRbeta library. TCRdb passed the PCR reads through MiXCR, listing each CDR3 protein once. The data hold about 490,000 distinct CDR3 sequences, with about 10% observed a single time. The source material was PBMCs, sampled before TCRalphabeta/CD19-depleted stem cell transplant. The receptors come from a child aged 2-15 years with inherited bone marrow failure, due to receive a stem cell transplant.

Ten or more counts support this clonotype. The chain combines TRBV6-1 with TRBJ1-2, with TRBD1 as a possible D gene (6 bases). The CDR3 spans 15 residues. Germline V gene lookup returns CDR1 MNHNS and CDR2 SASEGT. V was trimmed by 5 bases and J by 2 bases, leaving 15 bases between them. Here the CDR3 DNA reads TGTGCCAGCAGTCCGAACAGGGCGGTAAACTATGGCTACACCTTC. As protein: CASSPNRAVNYGYTF.

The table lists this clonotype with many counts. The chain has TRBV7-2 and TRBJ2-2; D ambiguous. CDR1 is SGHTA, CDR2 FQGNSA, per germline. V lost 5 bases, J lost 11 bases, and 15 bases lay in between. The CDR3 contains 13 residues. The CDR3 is CASSLTWAPELFF. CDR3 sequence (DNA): TGTGCCAGCAGCCTTACATGGGCTCCTGAGCTGTTTTTT. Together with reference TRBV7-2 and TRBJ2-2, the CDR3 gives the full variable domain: GAGVSQSPSNKVTEKGKDVELRCDPISGHTALYWYRQSLGQGLEFLIYFQGNSAPDKSGLPSDRFSAERTGGSVSTLTIQRTQQEDSAVYLCASSLTWAPELFFGEGSRLTVL.

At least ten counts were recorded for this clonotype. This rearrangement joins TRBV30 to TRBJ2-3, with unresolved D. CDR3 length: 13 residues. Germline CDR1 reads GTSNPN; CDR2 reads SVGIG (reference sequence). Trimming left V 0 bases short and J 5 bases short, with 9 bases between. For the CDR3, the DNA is TGTGCCTGGAGTGTACGGAGAGGAGATACGCAGTATTTT. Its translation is CAWSVRRGDTQYF.

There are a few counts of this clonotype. The CDR3 nucleotides read TGTGCCAGCAGATTGGGACAGGGAACTCGCTACAATGAGCAGTTCTTC. Amino acids: CASRLGQGTRYNEQFF. The chain has TRBV6-1 and TRBJ2-1; 9 bases are a match to TRBD1. The length of the CDR3 is 16 residues. Trimming cost V 6 bases and J 3 bases; bases outside gene matches: 9. The germline gives CDR1 MNHNS, CDR2 SASEGT.

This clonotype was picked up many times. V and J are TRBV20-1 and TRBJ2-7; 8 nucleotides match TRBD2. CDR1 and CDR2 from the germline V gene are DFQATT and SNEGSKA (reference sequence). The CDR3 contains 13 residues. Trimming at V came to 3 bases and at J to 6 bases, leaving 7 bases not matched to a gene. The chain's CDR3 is CSASKGLVSEQYF. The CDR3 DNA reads TGCAGTGCTAGCAAGGGACTAGTTTCCGAGCAGTACTTC.